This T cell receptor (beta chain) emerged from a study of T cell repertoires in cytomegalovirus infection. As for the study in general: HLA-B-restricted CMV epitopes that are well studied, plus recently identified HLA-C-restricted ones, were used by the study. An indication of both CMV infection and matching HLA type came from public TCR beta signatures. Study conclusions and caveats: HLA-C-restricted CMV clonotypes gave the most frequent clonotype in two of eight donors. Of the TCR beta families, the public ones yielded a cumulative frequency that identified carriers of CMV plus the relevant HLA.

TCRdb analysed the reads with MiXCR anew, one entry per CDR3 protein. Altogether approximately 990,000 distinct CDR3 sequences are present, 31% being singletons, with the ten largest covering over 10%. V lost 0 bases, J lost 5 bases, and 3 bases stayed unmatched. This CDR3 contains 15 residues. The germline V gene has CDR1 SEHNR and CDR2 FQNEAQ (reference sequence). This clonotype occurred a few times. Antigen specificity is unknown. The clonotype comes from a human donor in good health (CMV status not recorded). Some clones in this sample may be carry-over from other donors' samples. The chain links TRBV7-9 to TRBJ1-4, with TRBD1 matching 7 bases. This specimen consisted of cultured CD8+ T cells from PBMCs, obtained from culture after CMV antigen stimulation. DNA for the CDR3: TGTGCCAGCAGCTTAGCGGACAGGAGAAATGAAAAACTGTTTTTT. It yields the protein CASSLADRRNEKLFF. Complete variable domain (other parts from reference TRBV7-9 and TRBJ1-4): DTGVSQNPRHKITKRGQNVTFRCDPISEHNRLYWYRQTLGQGPEFLTYFQNEAQLEKSRLLSDRFSAERPKGSFSTLEIQRTEQGDSAMYLCASSLADRRNEKLFFGSGTQLSVL.